The rows below give T cell receptor beta chains drawn from one sample of a study of graft-versus-host responses after intestinal transplantation. Profiling relied on immunoSEQ multiplex PCR, and the TCRdb table lists in-frame clones only, not all of them. The data contain under 45,000 clones, 93% of them singletons. Material: PBMCs, obtained less than 750 days after intestinal transplantation. The receptors derive from a human patient who received an intestinal transplant, so some T cells may come from the graft donor. CDR3s include the opening cysteine and the closing phenylalanine or tryptophan.

13 | TRBV7-8 | CASSLTQLTEAFF
13 | TRBV29-1 | CSLRDRTTYEQYF
11 | TRBV10-3 | CAISGDREKYF
10 | TRBV6-1 | CASSVGEQYF
15 | TRBV7-6 | CASSSPGQSPYEQYF
13 | TRBV5-1 | CASSLGQEETQYF
15 | TRBV27 | CASSLRRGEGQPQHF
14 | TRBV29-1 | CSVLGGRLADEQYF
12 | TRBV10-2 | CASRDQQETQYF
15 | TRBV6-5 | CASSYSATPYNEQFF
16 | TRBV7-3 | CASSSGLAGEQETQYF
11 | TRBV5-5 | CASSLYRFYTF
13 | TRBV19 | CASSTTPSYEQYF
16 | TRBV6-1 | CASSESTGFTYNEQFF
14 | TRBV13 | CASSHSGVNYGYTF
14 | TRBV12-5 | CASGTGTYSYEQYF
15 | TRBV9 | CASSVVGPANTEAFF
16 | TRBV15 | CATSRDRKRHNQPQHF
17 | TRBV28 | CASSSSATSSYNSPLHF
15 | TRBV5-1 | CASSLTSGGKYEQYF
16 | TRBV4-1 | CASSQDGQGDLYEQFF
14 | TRBV4-1 | CASSQEGSGNTIYF
16 | TRBV4-1 | CASTHREYMTTNEQFF
13 | TRBV14 | CASSPYIYNEQFF
15 | TRBV12-5 | CASGSAGGQRYGYTF
13 | TRBV6-5 | CASRWDSNQPQHF
17 | TRBV4-1 | CASSQDGGTGQNQPQHF
16 | TRBV4-1 | CASSQEGGLTFEKLFF
15 | TRBV6-5 | CASSRIGKTTDTQYF
17 | TRBV11-2 | CASSLALRAGAEETQYF
14 | TRBV5-5 | CASSLAGSQETQYF
14 | TRBV10-3 | CAISEARENSPLHF
12 | TRBV29-1 | CTAFTTYNEQFF
15 | TRBV5-1 | CASSLASGTYNEQFF
14 | TRBV2 | CASSERTYNSPLHF
16 | TRBV27 | CASRGRGGLTNQPQHF
14 | TRBV5-1 | CASSQPDSPYGYTF
17 | TRBV7-6 | CASSLVPLAGDSDTQYF
13 | TRBV4-2 | CASSQDRHNGQFF
13 | TRBV2 | CASGRVQDYEQYF
15 | TRBV6-4 | CASSPGQGLTGELFF
13 | TRBV14 | CASSGGRNSPLHF
15 | TRBV5-5 | CASSRAGGAGQPQHF
17 | TRBV7-2 | CASRGGFVKSSGNTIYF
13 | TRBV27 | CASSSQGQETQYF
15 | TRBV5-1 | CASSLAYPNQETQYF
14 | TRBV6-1 | CASSPGTVLYGYTF
15 | TRBV7-6 | CASSLGGLATDTQYF
14 | TRBV10-3 | CAIRASGSGDEQFF
14 | TRBV4-1 | CASSQEPGLAEQFF
15 | TRBV2 | CAGSLAGSYYNEQFF
15 | TRBV5-1 | CASSPRTSVAGELFF
15 | TRBV28 | CASSPAGTGNYGYTF